These 18 T cell receptor beta chains came from one sample sequenced in a study of shared clonotypes between healthy human individuals. Profiling relied on immunoSEQ multiplex PCR, and the TCRdb table lists in-frame clones only, not all of them. The sample consists of about 750,000 clones, 80% to 95% of them appearing once. It was CD45RO-negative cells, positively selected for CCR7, that made up naive CD8 cells, with terminally differentiated effector memory CD45RA+ cells excluded. Sequencing input: naive CD8+ T cells sorted from blood. These receptors were taken from a man between 25 and 39 years old in good health.

The chain links TRBV4-1 to TRBJ2-5; possibly TRBD1 for D (5 bases). Trimming took off 0 bases at V and 3 bases at J, with 8 bases between the two ends. This CDR3 has 14 amino acids. The germline gives CDR1 MGHRA, CDR2 YSYEKL. The CDR3 nucleotides read TGCGCCAGCAGCCAAGATCAGGGTAAAGAGACCCAGTACTTC. Translation gives CASSQDQGKETQYF.

V and J are TRBV21-1 and TRBJ1-5; the table's D call of TRBD1 was not tested on the DNA. TRBV21-1 is an annotated pseudogene. CDR3 length: 18 amino acids. CDR3 residues: CASSNIGGQVESNQPQHF. CDR3 nucleotide sequence: TGTGCCAGCAGCAACATCGGGGGACAGGTCGAGAGCAATCAGCCCCAGCATTTT.

V is TRBV12-2 and J is TRBJ2-7; the table calls TRBD1, which could not be checked here. TRBV12-2 corresponds to a pseudogene. The CDR3 has 16 residues. CDR3 loop: CASRLTVGTVAYEQYF. CDR3 coding DNA: TGTGCAAGTCGCTTAACTGTTGGGACAGTCGCCTACGAGCAGTACTTC.

This clone was found a few times. V and J are TRBV19 and TRBJ1-1; D might be TRBD1 (5 bases). Germline values: CDR1 LNHDA, CDR2 SQIVND (reference sequence). Trimming pared 5 bases from V and 0 bases from J, leaving 7 bases between. CDR3 length: 13 amino acids. The CDR3 spells CASSATVNTEAFF. The CDR3 DNA is TGTGCCAGTAGTGCGACAGTGAACACTGAAGCTTTCTTT.

The V gene is TRBV6-5, the J gene TRBJ2-2; D not resolved. Trimming left V 2 bases short and J 2 bases short, with 3 bases between. Germline V gives CDR1 MNHEY, CDR2 SVGAGI. This CDR3 comprises 13 residues. For the CDR3, the DNA is TGTGCCAGCAGTTACCATAACACCGGGGAGCTGTTTTTT. Protein product: CASSYHNTGELFF.

This clone was observed once. This rearrangement joins TRBV28 to TRBJ2-7; D is ambiguous. This CDR3 has 12 amino acids. Germline CDR1 reads MDHEN; CDR2 reads SYDVKM. Deletions cut 8 bases from V and 2 bases from J, with 10 bases between. The CDR3 DNA is TGTGCCAGCCTTTCCCAAGCCTACGAGCAGTACTTC. Translated, it gives CASLSQAYEQYF.

The chain uses TRBV27 and TRBJ2-5, with TRBD1 matching 11 bases. The CDR3 totals 15 residues. Trimming cost V 5 bases and J 5 bases; bases outside gene matches: 7. Germline-derived CDR1 and CDR2 are MNHEY and SMNVEV (reference sequence). CDR3: CASSTGTGGWETQYF. CDR3 DNA sequence: TGTGCCAGCAGTACCGGGACAGGGGGATGGGAGACCCAGTACTTC.

This chain joins TRBV19 and TRBJ2-5, with a possible D match to TRBD1 (6 bases). The CDR3 consists of 16 residues. Trimming removed 3 bases from V and 4 bases from J, with 18 bases in between. Germline V lookup: CDR1 LNHDA, CDR2 SQIVND (reference sequence). The CDR3 coding sequence is TGTGCCAGTAGTATTGAACAGGGTCTATCGTTAGAGACCCAGTACTTC. Amino acids: CASSIEQGLSLETQYF.

This clone was recorded only once. The V gene is TRBV10-1, the J gene TRBJ1-1; perhaps TRBD1 as D (5 bases). The CDR3 is 16 residues long. V was cut by 4 bases and J by 0 bases, with 15 bases left in between. Germline assignment: CDR1 WNHNN and CDR2 SYGVQD (reference sequence). In DNA, the CDR3 is TGCGCCAGCAGTGGCGACCCCGGGACGGTGAACACTGAAGCTTTCTTT. Translating gives CASSGDPGTVNTEAFF.

The V call is TRBV6-6, the J call TRBJ2-3; the match to TRBD2 covers 11 bases. Germline V lookup: CDR1 MNHNY, CDR2 SVGAGI (reference sequence). The CDR3 is 14 amino acids. The J segment lost 5 bases and the V segment lost 5 bases, leaving 3 bases of the junction unmatched. Here the CDR3 reads CASSLLAGVDTQYF. The CDR3 DNA follows: TGTGCCAGCAGTCTACTAGCGGGAGTAGATACGCAGTATTTT.

The chain is built from TRBV9 and TRBJ2-1; 9 bases are shared with TRBD1. V shed 4 bases, J shed 4 bases, and the junction held 6 bases outside the gene matches. Germline V lookup: CDR1 SGDLS, CDR2 YYNGEE. The CDR3 sequence is 15 residues long. In DNA form, the CDR3 reads TGTGCCAGCAGCACTCCGGACAGGGGATACAATGAGCAGTTCTTC. This translates into CASSTPDRGYNEQFF.

This clone was counted a single time. This chain connects TRBV11-2 to TRBJ2-7; 9 nucleotides line up with TRBD1. Germline CDR1 and CDR2: SGHAT and FQNNGV. The length of the CDR3 is 13 residues. V was clipped by 5 bases and J by 9 bases; unmatched bases: 8. DNA for the CDR3: TGTGCCAGCAGCCTCGGGACAGGGAGCGTGCAGTACTTC. This codes for CASSLGTGSVQYF. The entire variable domain, with the rest obtained from reference TRBV11-2 and TRBJ2-7, is as follows: EAGVAQSPRYKIIEKRQSVAFWCNPISGHATLYWYQQILGQGPKLLIQFQNNGVVDDSQLPKDRFSAERLKGVDSTLKIQPAKLEDSAVYLCASSLGTGSVQYFGPGTRLTVT.

The chain links TRBV5-5 to TRBJ1-1; TRBD1 might be the D (6 bases). CDR3 length: 15 residues. V lost 0 bases, J lost 6 bases, and 15 bases lay in between. Germline values: CDR1 SGHKS, CDR2 YYEKEE (reference sequence). CDR3 coding DNA: TGTGCCAGCAGCTTGGGACAGGCTGGATGGGCTGAAGCTTTCTTT. This sequence encodes CASSLGQAGWAEAFF.

The chain joins TRBV5-4 to TRBJ2-1; D gene uncertain. CDR1 is SGHNT and CDR2 is YYREEE in the germline V gene (reference sequence). V lost 4 bases, J lost 9 bases, and 17 bases lay in between. The CDR3 covers 14 residues. DNA for the CDR3: TGTGCCAGCAGCCCTCTCGGCCCAGCAGGTGAGCAGTTCTTC. Translated: CASSPLGPAGEQFF.

The CDR3 coding sequence is TGTGCCAGCAGCTTAACGTACAGGGGATTTAGTACAGATACGCAGTATTTT. It yields the protein CASSLTYRGFSTDTQYF. V gene TRBV11-1 combines with J gene TRBJ2-3, with 7 nucleotides matching TRBD1. V gave up 2 bases and J gave up 3 bases; unmatched junction bases: 11. The CDR3 loop spans 17 amino acids. Germline values: CDR1 SGHAT, CDR2 FQDESV (reference sequence).

About this clone: This sample also contains other DNA sequences that code for the same CDR3. V is TRBV27 and J is TRBJ1-4; no clear D gene. CDR3 length: 12 residues. Germline V lookup: CDR1 MNHEY, CDR2 SMNVEV (reference sequence). The V and J ends lost 2 bases and 8 bases respectively, with 6 bases between them. CDR3 sequence (DNA): TGTGCCAGCAGTTTAGGTGGGGAAAAACTGTTTTTT. Encoded protein: CASSLGGEKLFF.

The rearrangement links TRBV28 to TRBJ2-7, with 9 bases identical to TRBD1. Per germline, CDR1 MDHEN and CDR2 SYDVKM. The V and J ends lost 6 bases and 6 bases, in that order; junction bases with no gene match: 9. There are 14 residues in the CDR3. The CDR3 loop is CASRMTGGDLEQYF. DNA for the CDR3: TGTGCCAGCAGAATGACAGGGGGGGACCTCGAGCAGTACTTC.

The chain carries TRBV10-3 and TRBJ2-7; tentatively, D is TRBD2 (6 bases). Per the germline V gene, CDR1 is ENHRY and CDR2 is SYGVKD. The CDR3 loop spans 20 amino acids. V lost 0 bases to trimming and J lost 2 bases, with 26 bases between them. CDR3 in DNA: TGTGCCATCAGTGAGTCGACTCTAGGGACTCCCCGGAGTGAGGCCTACGAGCAGTACTTC. Residues: CAISESTLGTPRSEAYEQYF.